This TCR beta chain derives from a study of technical replicates of blood from a handful of donors. The protocol was immunoSEQ multiplex PCR, while the TCRdb copy is restricted to in-frame clones and leaves out a portion. Among approximately 75,000 clones listed, approximately 95% were seen once. This clone was observed a single time. Germline CDR1 SGHNT, CDR2 YENEEA. The CDR3 extends over 14 amino acids. Losses at the gene ends were 1 base for V and 5 bases for J; bases not matched to a gene: 2. Sequencing was performed on T cells isolated from PBMCs. This clonotype was sampled from a human donor in good health. V gene TRBV11-3 combines with J gene TRBJ2-1; 7 bases line up with TRBD1. The CDR3 protein is CASSLGGQNNEQFF. As DNA, the CDR3 is TGTGCCAGCAGCTTAGGGGGACAGAACAATGAGCAGTTCTTC.